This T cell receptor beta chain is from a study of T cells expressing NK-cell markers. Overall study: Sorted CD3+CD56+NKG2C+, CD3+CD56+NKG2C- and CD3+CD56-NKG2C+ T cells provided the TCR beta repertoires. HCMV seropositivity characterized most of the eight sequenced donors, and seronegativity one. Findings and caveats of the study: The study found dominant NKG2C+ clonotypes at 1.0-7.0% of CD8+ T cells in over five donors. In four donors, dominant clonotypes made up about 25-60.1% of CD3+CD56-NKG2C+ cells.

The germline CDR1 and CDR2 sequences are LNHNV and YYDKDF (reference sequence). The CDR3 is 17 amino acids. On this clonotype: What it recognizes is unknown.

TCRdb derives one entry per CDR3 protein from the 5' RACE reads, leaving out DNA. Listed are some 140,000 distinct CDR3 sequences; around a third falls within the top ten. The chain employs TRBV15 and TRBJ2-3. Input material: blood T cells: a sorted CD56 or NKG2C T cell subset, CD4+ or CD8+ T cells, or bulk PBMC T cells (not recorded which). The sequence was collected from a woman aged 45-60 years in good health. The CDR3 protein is CATSRVPAGGSTDTQYF.